This T cell receptor beta chain was captured by sequencing in a study of immune heterogeneity within non-small cell lung tumors (dated by TCRdb to between 2018 and 2020). Regarding the study in general: By histology, the tumors included some ten non-squamous carcinomas, a few squamous cell carcinomas and 1 tumor not otherwise specified. The study combined whole-exome sequencing, RNA-seq and TCR beta repertoire sequencing of multiple spatially distinct regions from each NSCLC tumor to examine intratumoral immune heterogeneity. TCR repertoires were analyzed from 57 tumor loci of under 19 patients, while transcriptome data covered only around 45 loci from about a dozen patients. Neoantigen binding to each patient's HLA alleles was predicted with netMHCpan-3.0 for mutant peptides of 8 to 11 amino acids.

On this clonotype itself: It has no known antigen specificity. Base qualities are not provided; no much larger clone lies one nucleotide away.

Genomic DNA extracted from bulk tumor tissue served as TCR template, with around 590 ng gDNA amplified per sample. Multiple biopsies per primary tumor were taken during surgery, spaced as far apart as possible within the tumor mass. The study cohort was described as untreated, and patients were newly diagnosed NSCLC cases undergoing curative surgery. The samples came from about 16 patients with newly diagnosed non-small cell lung cancer who were having surgery intended to be curative. Resected tumor masses were reviewed by two independent pathologists. Only high-quality DNA and RNA samples were carried forward to sequencing. The TCR beta CDR3 region was amplified with a multiplex PCR system whose first round ran for around 10 cycles using 32 V-gene forward primers and 13 J-gene reverse primers. First-round PCR used a QIAGEN Multiplex PCR Kit, and primer sequences were filed in Chinese patent CN105087789A. Illumina universal primers were attached in a second round of PCR run with the Phusion High-Fidelity PCR Kit. The TCR libraries underwent paired-end sequencing with a read length of 151 bp on the Illumina HiSeq X Ten platform. Regarding the original processing steps: Cutadapt was used to discard reads without multiplex PCR primers, PEAR merged the read pairs, and MiXCR with default settings called the CDR3 regions. Shannon entropy measured repertoire diversity, while clonality was calculated as one minus the Shannon entropy divided by the ln of the count of productive unique sequences. Dominant or high-frequency T-cell clones were defined as clonotypes at frequencies of at least 0.5%. Clones were called with MiXCR by TCRdb after fastp trimmed the public reads at Q25, and only in-frame beta chains were retained. For every CDR3 protein sequence, its rows merge into one entry that carries the most common genes and DNA. For this entry, the V and J calls and clone size follow TCRdb and not the study's own pipeline. This sample lists about 20,000 distinct CDR3 sequences; approximately 30% were detected once. Around 4.5% of the sample comes from the top ten.

From a lookup of the germline V gene, CDR1 and CDR2 are SGDLS and YYNGEE. The CDR3 has 13 amino acids, counting the end cysteine and phenylalanine. Of the read, only the CDR3 DNA is kept; its 39 bases are in frame from base 1. V gives up 0 bases and J gives up 6 bases, and the segment between their germline ends measures 7 bases. Beyond this particular receptor, the publication reports: High-frequency TCR beta clonotypes were found to be largely distinct between individual patients. Identical dominant CDR3B clonotypes recurred across loci within a patient, yet different tumor locations also harbored unique high-frequency clones. Local T-cell repertoire clonality showed a statistically significant but moderate positive correlation with local tumor mutational burden (R 0.3 to 0.35).

The sample was lung tumor tissue. The chain is assembled from TRBV9 and TRBJ2-1, with no confident D gene call. The TCR sequence derives from a man between 40 and 49 years old with non-small cell lung cancer. The DNA sequence follows: TGTGCCAGCAGCGTAGGTAGCAGCAATGAGCAGTTCTTC. This translates into CASSVGSSNEQFF.